Shown below are 13 T cell receptor beta chains from a single sample sequenced in a study of blood T cell repertoires in COVID-19. TCRdb's table, derived via immunoSEQ multiplex PCR, lists solely in-frame clones and lacks some. This table has just under 350,000 clones, 85% to 90% appearing once. Sample: peripheral blood. The source of these receptors is a woman aged 45-65 years with COVID-19, enrolled during active disease.

This clone was detected a few times. The V and J genes are TRBV2 and TRBJ1-1; TRBD1 matches 9 bases. J lost 5 bases, V lost 6 bases, and 10 bases had no gene match. The CDR3 sequence is 15 residues long. Germline V gene data show CDR1 as SNHLY and CDR2 as FYNNEI. The CDR3 DNA follows: TGTGCCAGCAGGGTAGGACAGGGGCTGGGGACTGAAGCTTTCTTT. Its protein is CASRVGQGLGTEAFF.

The rearrangement joins TRBV7-9 to TRBJ2-3; 7 bases are shared with TRBD2. From germline, CDR1 is SEHNR and CDR2 FQNEAQ (reference sequence). The CDR3 contains 15 residues. V lost 5 bases to trimming and J lost 0 bases; unmatched junction nucleotides: 5. The chain's CDR3 is CASSPGLPSTDTQYF. CDR3 coding DNA: TGTGCCAGCAGCCCGGGACTACCGAGCACAGATACGCAGTATTTT.

The CDR3 region is CASSIAGRGTGELFF. The CDR3 region has the DNA TGTGCCAGTAGTATTGCCGGGAGGGGAACCGGGGAGCTGTTTTTT. The chain is built from TRBV19 and TRBJ2-2; TRBD2 aligns across 8 bases. The CDR3 covers 15 residues. The J segment lost 5 bases and the V segment lost 3 bases, leaving 5 bases of the junction unmatched. From germline, CDR1 is LNHDA and CDR2 SQIVND (reference sequence).

The V call is TRBV7-9, the J call TRBJ2-5, with D possibly TRBD2 on 6 matching bases. Trimming removed 3 bases at V and 1 base at J, with 12 bases between. This CDR3 has 15 amino acids. Looked up from germline, CDR1 is SEHNR and CDR2 is FQNEAQ (reference sequence). The DNA for the CDR3 is TGTGCCAGCAGCTTGTTAGCGGACCCCCAAGAGACCCAGTACTTC. It yields the protein CASSLLADPQETQYF.

J is TRBJ2-1 and V is TRBV5-8, with TRBD2 identical over 9 bases. CDR3 length: 14 amino acids. From germline, CDR1 is SGHTS and CDR2 YDEGEE. V was pared by 10 bases and J by 0 bases, with 5 bases of the junction left unmatched. In nucleotides, the CDR3 is TGTGCCTGTGGCGGGAGGGGCTCCTACAATGAGCAGTTCTTC. Translation: CACGGRGSYNEQFF.

This chain connects TRBV2 to TRBJ1-5; 9 bases map to TRBD1. Germline V gene lookup returns CDR1 SNHLY and CDR2 FYNNEI. The J segment lost 3 bases and the V segment lost 8 bases, leaving 2 bases of the junction unmatched. CDR3 length equals 13 residues. The CDR3 nucleotides are TGTGCCAGCGACAGGGGGTTCAATCAGCCCCAGCATTTT. This encodes CASDRGFNQPQHF. The whole variable domain, filled in from reference TRBV2 and TRBJ1-5, reads EPEVTQTPSHQVTQMGQEVILRCVPISNHLYFYWYRQILGQKVEFLVSFYNNEISEKSEIFDDQFSVERPDGSNFTLKIRSTKLEDSAMYFCASDRGFNQPQHFGDGTRLSIL.

The chain couples TRBV12-5 to TRBJ2-3; 8 bases map to TRBD2. The CDR3 totals 16 residues. With 1 base clipped from V and 3 bases from J, the junction kept 6 bases outside the gene matches. Germline lookup yields CDR1 LGHNT and CDR2 FRNRAP. CDR3 nucleotide sequence: TGTGCTAGTGGTTTGGGAAGCGGGAGAGGTACAGATACGCAGTATTTT. Translated: CASGLGSGRGTDTQYF. The complete variable domain, with remaining parts taken from reference TRBV12-5 and TRBJ2-3, reads DARVTQTPRHKVTEMGQEVTMRCQPILGHNTVFWYRQTMMQGLELLAYFRNRAPLDDSGMPKDRFSAEMPDATLATLKIQPSEPRDSAVYFCASGLGSGRGTDTQYFGPGTRLTVL.

This sequence joins TRBV7-6 and TRBJ1-1; perhaps TRBD1 as D (5 bases). The CDR3 is 13 amino acids. Deletions cut 3 bases from V and 5 bases from J, with 10 bases between. CDR1 and CDR2 (germline): SGHVS, FNYEAQ. Here the CDR3 reads CASSFGEGTEAFF. CDR3 nucleotide sequence: TGTGCCAGCAGCTTCGGGGAGGGGACTGAAGCTTTCTTT.

The chain employs TRBV30 and TRBJ2-7, with 8 positions matching TRBD1. The CDR3 runs to 15 residues. Unmatched junction bases numbered 13, after V lost 2 bases and J lost 7 bases. Germline V gives CDR1 GTSNPN, CDR2 SVGIG (reference sequence). The CDR3 here is CAWSRWIQGEWEQYF. CDR3 bases: TGTGCCTGGAGTCGTTGGATACAGGGGGAGTGGGAGCAGTACTTC.

J is TRBJ1-1 and V is TRBV19; 9 nucleotides agree with TRBD1. Losses at the gene ends were 6 bases for V and 6 bases for J; bases not matched to a gene: 8. This CDR3 comprises 14 residues. From germline, CDR1 is LNHDA and CDR2 SQIVND (reference sequence). CDR3 sequence (DNA): TGTGCCAGTAGCCCACAGGGGGCGAGGGCTGAAGCTTTCTTT. Protein sequence: CASSPQGARAEAFF.

The chain uses TRBV12-5 and TRBJ2-3; tentatively, D is TRBD2 (6 bases). The CDR3 is 15 residues long. Germline V lookup: CDR1 LGHNT, CDR2 FRNRAP. Trimming removed 1 base at V and 5 bases at J, with 13 bases between. The CDR3, as DNA: TGTGCTAGTGGTTTGGGACGCCGGGGAGGAGATACGCAGTATTTT. Its translation is CASGLGRRGGDTQYF.

The rearrangement joins TRBV4-1 to TRBJ2-2, with D possibly matching TRBD2 (6 bases). The CDR3 runs to 16 residues. The germline CDR1 and CDR2 sequences are MGHRA and YSYEKL. V gave up 3 bases and J gave up 5 bases, with 16 bases separating them. The CDR3 nucleotides read TGCGCCAGCAGCCATGGACCTGGAGGGAGAACCGGGGAGCTGTTTTTT. The encoded protein is CASSHGPGGRTGELFF.

This chain connects TRBV5-1 to TRBJ1-1; the D gene is possibly TRBD1 (5 bases). The CDR3 is made up of 13 amino acids. The V and J ends lost 6 bases and 6 bases respectively, with 15 bases between them. Germline CDR1 reads SGHRS; CDR2 reads YFSETQ. The CDR3 DNA is TGCGCCAGCACAGAACAGGCGGGAGCTGAAGCTTTCTTT. Translating gives CASTEQAGAEAFF.